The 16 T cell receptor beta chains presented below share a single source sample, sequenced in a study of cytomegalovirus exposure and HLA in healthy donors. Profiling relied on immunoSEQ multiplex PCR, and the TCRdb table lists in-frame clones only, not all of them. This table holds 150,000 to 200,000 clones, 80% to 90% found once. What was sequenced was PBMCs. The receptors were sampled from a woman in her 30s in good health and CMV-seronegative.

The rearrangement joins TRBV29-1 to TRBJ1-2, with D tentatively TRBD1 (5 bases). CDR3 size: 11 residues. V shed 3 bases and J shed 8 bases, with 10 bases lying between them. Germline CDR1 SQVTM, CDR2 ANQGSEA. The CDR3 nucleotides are TGCAGCGTTGACAGGGTGAGCGGCTACACCTTC. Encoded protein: CSVDRVSGYTF.

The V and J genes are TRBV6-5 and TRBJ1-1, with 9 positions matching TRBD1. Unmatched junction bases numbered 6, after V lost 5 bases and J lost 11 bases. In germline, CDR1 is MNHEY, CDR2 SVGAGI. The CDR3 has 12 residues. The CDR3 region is CASSRGTGWAFF. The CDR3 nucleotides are TGTGCCAGCAGTCGCGGGACAGGGTGGGCTTTCTTT.

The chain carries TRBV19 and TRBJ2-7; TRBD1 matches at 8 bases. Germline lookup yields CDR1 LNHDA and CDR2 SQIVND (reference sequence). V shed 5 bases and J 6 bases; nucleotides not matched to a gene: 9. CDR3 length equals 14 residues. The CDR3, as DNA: TGTGCCAGTAGTCCTTCGGGACAGGAGATCGAGCAGTACTTC. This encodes CASSPSGQEIEQYF.

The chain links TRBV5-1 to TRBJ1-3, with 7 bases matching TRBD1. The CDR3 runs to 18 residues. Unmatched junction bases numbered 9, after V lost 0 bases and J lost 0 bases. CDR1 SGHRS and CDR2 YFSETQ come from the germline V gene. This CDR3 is CASSLERPGTVSGNTIYF. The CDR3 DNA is TGCGCCAGCAGCTTGGAGAGACCAGGGACAGTCTCTGGAAACACCATATATTTT.

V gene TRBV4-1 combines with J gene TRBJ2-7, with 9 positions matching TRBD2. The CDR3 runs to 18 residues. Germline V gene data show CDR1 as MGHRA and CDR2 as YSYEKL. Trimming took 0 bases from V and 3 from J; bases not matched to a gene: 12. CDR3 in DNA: TGCGCCAGCAGCCAAGATGGTGTGGCTAGCGGGGTTCTCTACGAGCAGTACTTC. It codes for CASSQDGVASGVLYEQYF.

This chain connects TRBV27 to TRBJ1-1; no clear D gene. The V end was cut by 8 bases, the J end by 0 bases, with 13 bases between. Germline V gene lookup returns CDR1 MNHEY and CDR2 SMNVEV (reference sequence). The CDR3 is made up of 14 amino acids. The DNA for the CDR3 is TGTGCCAGCTCCCCAAGCATATTGAACACTGAAGCTTTCTTT. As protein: CASSPSILNTEAFF.

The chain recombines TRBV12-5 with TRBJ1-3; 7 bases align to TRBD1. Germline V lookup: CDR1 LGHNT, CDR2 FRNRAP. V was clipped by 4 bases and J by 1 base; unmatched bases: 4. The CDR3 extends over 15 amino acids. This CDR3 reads CASGSGQLSGNTIYF. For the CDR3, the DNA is TGTGCTAGTGGTTCGGGACAGTTATCTGGAAACACCATATATTTT.

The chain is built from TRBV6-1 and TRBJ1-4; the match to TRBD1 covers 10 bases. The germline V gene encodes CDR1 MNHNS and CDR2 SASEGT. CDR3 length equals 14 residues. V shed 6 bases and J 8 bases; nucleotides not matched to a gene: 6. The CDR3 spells CASRDGQGGEKLFF. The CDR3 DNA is TGTGCCAGCAGGGATGGACAGGGGGGCGAAAAACTGTTTTTT.

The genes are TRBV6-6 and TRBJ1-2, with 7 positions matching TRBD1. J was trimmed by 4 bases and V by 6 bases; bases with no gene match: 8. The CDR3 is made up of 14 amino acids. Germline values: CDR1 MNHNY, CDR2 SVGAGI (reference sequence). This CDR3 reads CASSQTDRAYGYTF. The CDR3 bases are TGTGCCAGCAGCCAAACCGACAGGGCCTATGGCTACACCTTC.

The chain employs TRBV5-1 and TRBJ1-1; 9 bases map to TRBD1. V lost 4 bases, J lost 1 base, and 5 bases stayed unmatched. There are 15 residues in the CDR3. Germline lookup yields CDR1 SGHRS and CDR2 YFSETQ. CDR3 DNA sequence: TGCGCCAGCAGCGGACAGGGGCTGGGGAACACTGAAGCTTTCTTT. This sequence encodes CASSGQGLGNTEAFF.

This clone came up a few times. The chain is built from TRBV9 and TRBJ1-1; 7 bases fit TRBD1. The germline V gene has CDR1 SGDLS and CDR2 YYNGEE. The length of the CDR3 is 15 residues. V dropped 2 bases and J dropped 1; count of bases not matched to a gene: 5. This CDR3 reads CASSVSGTANTEAFF. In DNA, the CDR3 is TGTGCCAGCAGCGTGTCCGGGACAGCGAACACTGAAGCTTTCTTT.

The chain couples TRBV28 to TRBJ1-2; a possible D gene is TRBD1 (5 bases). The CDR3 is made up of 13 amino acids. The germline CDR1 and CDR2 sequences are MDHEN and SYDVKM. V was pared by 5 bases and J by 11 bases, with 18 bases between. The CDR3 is CASSPGEPGEYTF. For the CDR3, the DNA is TGTGCCAGCAGTCCAGGAGAACCGGGGGAGTACACCTTC.

The CDR3, as DNA: TGTGCCAGTGGAAGGACAGCTTATAATTCACCCCTCCACTTT. This sequence encodes CASGRTAYNSPLHF. The chain employs TRBV19 and TRBJ1-6; maybe TRBD1 (6 bases). Germline assignment: CDR1 LNHDA and CDR2 SQIVND (reference sequence). CDR3 length: 14 residues. Trimming left V 8 bases short and J 4 bases short, with 12 bases between.

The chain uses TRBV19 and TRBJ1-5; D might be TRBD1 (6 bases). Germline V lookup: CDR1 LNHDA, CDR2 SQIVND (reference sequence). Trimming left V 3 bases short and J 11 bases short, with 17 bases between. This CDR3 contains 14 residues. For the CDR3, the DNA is TGTGCCAGTAGTATCGGGGACAACGGCGTGGCCCAGCATTTT. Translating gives CASSIGDNGVAQHF.

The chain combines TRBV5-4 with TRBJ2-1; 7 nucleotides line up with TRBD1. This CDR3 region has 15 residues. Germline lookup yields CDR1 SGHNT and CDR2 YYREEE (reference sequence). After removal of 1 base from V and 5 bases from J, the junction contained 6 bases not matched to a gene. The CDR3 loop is CASSLWDRANNEQFF. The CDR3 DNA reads TGTGCCAGCAGCTTGTGGGACAGAGCGAACAATGAGCAGTTCTTC.

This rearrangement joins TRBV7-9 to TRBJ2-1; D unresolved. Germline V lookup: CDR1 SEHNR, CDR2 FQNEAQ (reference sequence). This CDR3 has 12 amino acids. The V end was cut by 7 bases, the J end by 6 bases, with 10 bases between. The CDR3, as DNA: TGTGCCAGCACCAAACAGATCAATGAGCAGTTCTTC. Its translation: CASTKQINEQFF. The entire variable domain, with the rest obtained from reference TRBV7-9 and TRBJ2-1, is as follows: DTGVSQNPRHKITKRGQNVTFRCDPISEHNRLYWYRQTLGQGPEFLTYFQNEAQLEKSRLLSDRFSAERPKGSFSTLEIQRTEQGDSAMYLCASTKQINEQFFGPGTRLTVL.